The clone carrying this T cell receptor beta chain was picked up a small number of times. This entry belongs to a study of T cells after yellow fever vaccination. TCRdb reanalysed the 5' RACE reads using MiXCR and keeps one entry per CDR3 protein. Of about 260,000 distinct CDR3 sequences listed, roughly 5% are singletons. Germline values: CDR1 SGHTA, CDR2 FQGNSA. V was clipped by 1 base and J by 4 bases, with 18 bases between them. This CDR3 spans 17 amino acids. Source: CD4+ T cells sorted from PBMCs, taken on the day of the yellow fever booster vaccination. The receptor was isolated from a man younger than 30 who received the YFV17D yellow fever vaccine. The chain carries TRBV7-2 and TRBJ2-3, with D tentatively TRBD2 (7 bases). In DNA, the CDR3 is TGTGCCAGCAGCTTAGTAGGGGGGGCCAGTAGCCCAGATACGCAGTATTTT. Residues: CASSLVGGASSPDTQYF.